A selection of T cell receptor beta chains follows, all from one sample in a study of blood T cell repertoires in COVID-19. Profiled with immunoSEQ multiplex PCR; TCRdb holds only in-frame clones, not every one. The sample lists about 60,000 clones; over 80% were seen once. What was sequenced was peripheral blood. Receptor source: a human donor with active COVID-19. The donor label of this sample is uncertain. CDR3s include the opening cysteine and the closing phenylalanine or tryptophan. D genes are given only for firm matches. Rows give clone size only sometimes, using once, few, many, or a class for an expanded clone.

J gene | clone size | D gene | V gene | CDR3 DNA | CDR3 protein
TRBJ2-5 | . | . | TRBV11-2 | TGTGCCAGCAGCCGTCCCGGGCCCTTGGAGGGCCAAGAGACCCAGTACTTC | CASSRPGPLEGQETQYF
TRBJ2-3 | . | TRBD1 | TRBV7-8 | TGTGCCAGCAGCTTTGGGACAGTATTCACAGATACGCAGTATTTT | CASSFGTVFTDTQYF
TRBJ2-5 | . | . | TRBV20-1 | TGCAGTGCTAGTGGGGCCGGGACCCAGTACTTC | CSASGAGTQYF
TRBJ2-5 | . | TRBD2 | TRBV25-1 | TGTGCCAGCAGCCGAAGGGTAGCGGGGCCCCAAGAGACCCAGTACTTC | CASSRRVAGPQETQYF
TRBJ2-5 | . | TRBD1 | TRBV2 | TGTGCCAGCAGACAGGGGGCTAGGGAGACCCAGTACTTC | CASRQGARETQYF
TRBJ1-2 | . | . | TRBV2 | TGTGCCAGCTTCGGAGGCTATGGCTACACCTTC | CASFGGYGYTF
TRBJ1-2 | . | . | TRBV19 | TGTGCCAGTATGCGACAGGCGCTGACTAACTATGGCTACACCTTC | CASMRQALTNYGYTF
TRBJ2-7 | . | TRBD1 | TRBV29-1 | TGCAGCGTTCGTCGACAGGGGATCTCCTACGAGCAGTACTTC | CSVRRQGISYEQYF
TRBJ2-5 | . | . | TRBV27 | TGTGCCAGCAGCCCCGGAGAGCTTATGGAGACCCAGTACTTC | CASSPGELMETQYF
TRBJ2-5 | . | . | TRBV9 | TGTGCCAGCAGCGTATCACTAGCTGTGGGAGAGACCCAGTACTTC | CASSVSLAVGETQYF
TRBJ2-1 | . | . | TRBV15 | TGTGCCACCAAGGACACCCTTAGAGTAAATGAGCAGTTCTTC | CATKDTLRVNEQFF
TRBJ2-3 | . | TRBD2 | TRBV14 | TGTGCCAGCAGCCTCCCCCTGGCGGGGGGCACAGATACGCAGTATTTT | CASSLPLAGGTDTQYF
TRBJ1-2 | . | . | TRBV11-2 | TGTGCCAGCAGCGCCACACAGGGAGCTAACTATGGCTACACCTTC | CASSATQGANYGYTF
TRBJ2-7 | . | . | TRBV15 | TGTGCCACCAGCAGAGAGGGCAGTCCCGAGCAGTACTTC | CATSREGSPEQYF
TRBJ1-1 | . | TRBD1 | TRBV16 | TGTGCCAGCAGCCGAGGACAGGGCATTATGAACACTGAAGCTTTCTTT | CASSRGQGIMNTEAFF
TRBJ2-5 | once | TRBD1 | TRBV5-4 | TGTGCCAGCAGCTCAGGACAGGGCCAAGAGACCCAGTACTTC | CASSSGQGQETQYF
TRBJ2-3 | . | TRBD2 | TRBV5-1 | TGCGCCAGCAGCTCCGGCTCCCTAGCGGGAGACGGTACGCAGTATTTT | CASSSGSLAGDGTQYF
TRBJ1-5 | . | . | TRBV6-5 | TGTGCCAGCAGTCCGAGTAGAAATCAGCCCCAGCATTTT | CASSPSRNQPQHF
TRBJ2-1 | once | TRBD2 | TRBV27 | TGTGCCAGCAGTTTAGCACTAGCGGGAGTTGGCAATGAGCAGTTCTTC | CASSLALAGVGNEQFF
TRBJ1-1 | . | . | TRBV27 | TGTGCCAGCAGTGAACAGGGAACCCCAAACACTGAAGCTTTCTTT | CASSEQGTPNTEAFF
TRBJ2-7 | . | . | TRBV10-1 | TGCGCCAGCAGTGAGTCCCCCGACAGGTACGAGCAGTACTTC | CASSESPDRYEQYF
TRBJ1-2 | . | TRBD1 | TRBV7-2 | TGTGCCAGCATCCCGACAGGGGGCTACTATGGCTACACCTTC | CASIPTGGYYGYTF
TRBJ2-7 | once | . | TRBV28 | TGTGCCAGCAGTTTAGACCGGGGCTACGAGCAGTACTTC | CASSLDRGYEQYF
TRBJ1-4 | . | . | TRBV5-6 | TGTGCCAGCAGCTTGGCCTTGGGGGGGACTAATGAAAAACTGTTTTTT | CASSLALGGTNEKLFF
TRBJ2-1 | . | TRBD1 | TRBV19 | TGTGCCAGTAGATATCCGGGACAGGGAGGAGAGCAGTTCTTC | CASRYPGQGGEQFF
TRBJ1-1 | few | . | TRBV6-2/TRBV6-3 | TGTGCCAGCAGTTACGCGGGATCCACTCGACTTTTCTTT | CASSYAGSTRLFF
TRBJ1-4 | . | . | TRBV6-2/TRBV6-3 | TGTGCCAGCAGCCATAATGGGTATCAGGGGAGTGAAGAAAAACTGTTTTTT | CASSHNGYQGSEEKLFF
TRBJ2-1 | . | TRBD2 | TRBV30 | TGTGCCTGGAGTGTACCCCCAGCGGGGGGATACAATGAGCAGTTCTTC | CAWSVPPAGGYNEQFF
TRBJ2-5 | . | . | TRBV21-1 | TGTGCCAGCATCCATCAAGAGACCCAGTACTTC | CASIHQETQYF
TRBJ2-2 | . | TRBD2 | TRBV5-1 | TGCGCCAGCAGCGTCGGACTAGCGGGAGATATGAACACCGGGGAGCTGTTTTTT | CASSVGLAGDMNTGELFF
TRBJ2-1 | . | TRBD2 | TRBV2 | TGTGCCAGCAGTGAAACTAGCGGGAGGGGTGAGCAGTTCTTC | CASSETSGRGEQFF
TRBJ1-1 | . | TRBD1 | TRBV4-3 | TGCGCCAGCAGCCTCGGGACAGGGGGTTCTTACACTGAAGCTTTCTTT | CASSLGTGGSYTEAFF
TRBJ1-1 | . | . | TRBV3-1/TRBV3-2 | TGTGCCAGCAGCCAACTGTCCACTGAAGCTTTCTTT | CASSQLSTEAFF
TRBJ2-1 | . | TRBD2 | TRBV6-5 | TGTGCCAGCAGCCGTAGCGGGAGGGCCTACAATGAGCAGTTCTTC | CASSRSGRAYNEQFF
TRBJ2-3 | few | . | TRBV7-2 | TGTGCCAGCAGCGCCGACTACCTCAGGGATACGCAGTATTTT | CASSADYLRDTQYF
TRBJ1-2 | . | . | TRBV7-9 | TGTGCCAGCAGCTTAGCGGGGGGGGACTATGGCTACACCTTC | CASSLAGGDYGYTF
TRBJ2-2 | . | . | TRBV9 | TGTGCCAGCAGCGAAGGCGGAGTGACCGGGGAGCTGTTTTTT | CASSEGGVTGELFF
TRBJ1-1 | . | . | TRBV29-1 | TGCAGCGTTTTCGATTCCGGGATAGGCACTGAAGCTTTCTTT | CSVFDSGIGTEAFF
TRBJ2-5 | once | . | TRBV24-1 | TGTGCCACCAGCATGGGGGGTCTGGAGACCCAGTACTTC | CATSMGGLETQYF
TRBJ2-4 | . | . | TRBV5-1 | TGCGCCAGCAGCTTGGAGGGGCGGGAAGCCAAAAACATTCAGTACTTC | CASSLEGREAKNIQYF
TRBJ2-7 | . | TRBD2 | TRBV4-3 | TGCGCCAGCAGCCTCAACCTTATAGCGGGAGAGGCCTACGAGCAGTACTTC | CASSLNLIAGEAYEQYF